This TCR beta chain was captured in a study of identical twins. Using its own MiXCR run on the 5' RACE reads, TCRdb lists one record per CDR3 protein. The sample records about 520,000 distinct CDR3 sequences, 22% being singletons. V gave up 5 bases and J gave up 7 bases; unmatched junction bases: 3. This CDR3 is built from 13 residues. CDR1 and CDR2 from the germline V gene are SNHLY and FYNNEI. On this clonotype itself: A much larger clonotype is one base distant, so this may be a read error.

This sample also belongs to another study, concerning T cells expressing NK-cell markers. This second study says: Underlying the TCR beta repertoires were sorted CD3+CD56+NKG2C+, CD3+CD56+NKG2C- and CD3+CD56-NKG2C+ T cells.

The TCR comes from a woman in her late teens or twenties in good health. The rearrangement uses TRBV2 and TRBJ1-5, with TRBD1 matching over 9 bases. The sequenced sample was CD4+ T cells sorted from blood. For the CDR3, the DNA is TGTGCCAGCAGTACAGGGGGCAGGCAGCCCCAGCATTTT. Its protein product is CASSTGGRQPQHF.